The present TCR beta chain was sequenced within a study of T-cell memory formation after mild COVID-19. CDR3 length: 14 amino acids. Germline V lookup: CDR1 SGHRS, CDR2 YFSETQ. Between the trimmed V and J ends, which lost 0 bases and 2 bases, there was a span of 9 bases. Points from the study as a whole: Clones that contracted from day 15 to 85 had balanced CD4/CD8; later expanders were CD4+ biased.

Each CDR3 protein is one row after TCRdb ran MiXCR on the 5' RACE reads. This table has almost 550,000 distinct CDR3 sequences, roughly 20% appearing once. This clonotype was recorded a few times. Its specificity is not known. Sequencing was performed on PBMCs or a T cell subset sorted from them (not recorded which). This sequence originates from an adult woman who had mild COVID-19 (a few samples of this study predate the infection). Cell type and time point are not known. The rearrangement uses TRBV5-1 and TRBJ2-7; D remains unclear. The DNA for the CDR3 is TGCGCCAGCAGCTTGGCCCTAGGAACCTACGAGCAGTACTTC. The encoded protein is CASSLALGTYEQYF.